The clone carrying this TCR beta chain was found once. The data stem from a study of blood T cell repertoires in COVID-19. Study at large: The samples span acute and convalescent COVID-19 from the United States, Italy and Spain. PBMCs, B-cell-depleted T cells, or T cells were the source of the cDNA or gDNA that made up the material.

The germline V gene has CDR1 MDHEN and CDR2 SYDVKM. The ends were cut back, 4 bases at V and 0 bases at J, with 6 bases in the middle. This CDR3 contains 13 residues. TCRdb's copy holds only in-frame clones and misses some; the assay was immunoSEQ multiplex PCR. The sample consists of some 140,000 clones, roughly 80% of them appearing once. Patients of the Seattle cohort, enrolled during active infection, were followed longitudinally. The sequence came from a woman aged 65 to 85 with COVID-19, enrolled during active disease. The source material was peripheral blood. The chain joins TRBV28 to TRBJ1-1; D remains ambiguous. CDR3 sequence: CASSSVVNTEAFF. CDR3 DNA sequence: TGTGCCAGCAGTTCAGTTGTGAACACTGAAGCTTTCTTT.